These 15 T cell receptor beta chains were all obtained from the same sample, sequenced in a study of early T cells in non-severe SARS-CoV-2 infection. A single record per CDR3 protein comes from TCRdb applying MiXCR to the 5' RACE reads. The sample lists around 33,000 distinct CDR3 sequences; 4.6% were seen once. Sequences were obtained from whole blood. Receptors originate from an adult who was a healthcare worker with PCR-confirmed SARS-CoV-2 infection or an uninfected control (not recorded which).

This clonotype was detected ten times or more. Here the CDR3 reads CASSQVPGQGSYEQYF. DNA for the CDR3: TGCGCCAGCAGCCAAGTTCCGGGACAGGGGTCCTACGAGCAGTACTTC. This chain links TRBV4-1 with TRBJ2-7, with 10 positions matching TRBD1. This CDR3 is 16 amino acids long. The J segment lost 1 base and the V segment lost 1 base, leaving 4 bases of the junction unmatched. The germline V gene encodes CDR1 MGHRA and CDR2 YSYEKL.

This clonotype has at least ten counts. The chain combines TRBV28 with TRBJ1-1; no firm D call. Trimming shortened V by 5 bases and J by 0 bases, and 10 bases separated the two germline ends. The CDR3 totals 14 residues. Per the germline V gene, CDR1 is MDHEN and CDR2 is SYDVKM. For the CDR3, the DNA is TGTGCCAGCAGTAGGAGGTTAATGAACACTGAAGCTTTCTTT. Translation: CASSRRLMNTEAFF.

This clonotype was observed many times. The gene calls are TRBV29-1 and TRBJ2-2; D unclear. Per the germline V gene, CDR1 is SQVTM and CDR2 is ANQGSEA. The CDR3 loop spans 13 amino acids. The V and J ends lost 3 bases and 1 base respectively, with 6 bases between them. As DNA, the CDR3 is TGCAGCGTTGATCAGGAGAACACCGGGGAGCTGTTTTTT. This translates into CSVDQENTGELFF.

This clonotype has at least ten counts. CDR3 loop: CASSAGFKTQETQYF. CDR3 DNA sequence: TGTGCCAGCAGCGCCGGTTTTAAGACCCAAGAGACCCAGTACTTC. The V and J genes are TRBV7-9 and TRBJ2-5, with D unresolved. V lost 5 bases and J lost 1, with 14 bases in between. Looked up from germline, CDR1 is SEHNR and CDR2 is FQNEAQ (reference sequence). The CDR3 consists of 15 residues.

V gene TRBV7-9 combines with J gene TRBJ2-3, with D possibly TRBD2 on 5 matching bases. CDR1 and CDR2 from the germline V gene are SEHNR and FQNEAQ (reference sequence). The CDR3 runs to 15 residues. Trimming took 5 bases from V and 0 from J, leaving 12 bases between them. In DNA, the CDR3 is TGTGCCAGCAGCCACATAGACTACAGCACAGATACGCAGTATTTT. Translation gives CASSHIDYSTDTQYF.

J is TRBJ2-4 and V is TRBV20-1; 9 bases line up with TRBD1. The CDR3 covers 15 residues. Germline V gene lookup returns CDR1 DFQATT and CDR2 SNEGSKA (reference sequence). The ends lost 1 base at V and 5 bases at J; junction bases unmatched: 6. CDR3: CSARAGTGYQNIQYF. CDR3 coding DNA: TGCAGTGCTAGAGCCGGGACAGGGTACCAAAACATTCAGTACTTC.

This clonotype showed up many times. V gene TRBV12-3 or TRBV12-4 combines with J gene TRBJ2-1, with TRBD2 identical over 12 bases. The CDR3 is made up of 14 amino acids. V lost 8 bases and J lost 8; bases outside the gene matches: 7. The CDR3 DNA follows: TGTGCCAGCGCTAGCGGGAGGGCCCGGTATGAGCAGTTCTTC. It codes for CASASGRARYEQFF.

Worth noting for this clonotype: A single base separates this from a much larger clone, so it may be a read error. The CDR3 reads CANSPGTVNQPQHF. For the CDR3, the DNA is TGTGCCAACTCACCTGGGACAGTCAATCAGCCCCAGCATTTT. V usage is TRBV18 and J usage is TRBJ1-5, with 7 bases fitting TRBD1. The germline V gene has CDR1 KGHSH and CDR2 LQKENI. CDR3 length: 14 residues. Full variable domain (missing parts from reference TRBV18 and TRBJ1-5): NAGVMQNPRHLVRRRGQEARLRCSPMKGHSHVYWYRQLPEEGLKFMVYLQKENIIDESGMPKERFSAEFPKEGPSILRIQQVVRGDSAAYFCANSPGTVNQPQHFGDGTRLSIL.

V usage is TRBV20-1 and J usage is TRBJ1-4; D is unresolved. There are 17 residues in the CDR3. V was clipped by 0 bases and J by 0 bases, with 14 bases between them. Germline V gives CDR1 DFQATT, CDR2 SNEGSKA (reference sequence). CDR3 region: CSARDSLRGTTNEKLFF. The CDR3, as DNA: TGCAGTGCTAGAGATTCCCTGCGGGGAACAACTAATGAAAAACTGTTTTTT.

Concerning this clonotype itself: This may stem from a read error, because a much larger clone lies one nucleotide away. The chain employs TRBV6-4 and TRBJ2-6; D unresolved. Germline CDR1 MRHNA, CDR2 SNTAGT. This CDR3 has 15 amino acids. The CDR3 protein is CANSDSHSGANVLTF. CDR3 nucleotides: TGTGCCAACAGTGACTCACACTCTGGGGCCAACGTCCTGACTTTC.

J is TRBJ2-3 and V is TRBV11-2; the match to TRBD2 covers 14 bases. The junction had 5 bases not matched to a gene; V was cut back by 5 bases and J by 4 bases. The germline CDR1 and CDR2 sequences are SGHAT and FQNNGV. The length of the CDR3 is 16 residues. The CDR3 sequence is CASSPGTSGGSDTQYF. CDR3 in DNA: TGTGCCAGCAGCCCCGGGACTAGCGGGGGTTCAGATACGCAGTATTTT. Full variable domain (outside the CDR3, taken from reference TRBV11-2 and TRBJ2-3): EAGVAQSPRYKIIEKRQSVAFWCNPISGHATLYWYQQILGQGPKLLIQFQNNGVVDDSQLPKDRFSAERLKGVDSTLKIQPAKLEDSAVYLCASSPGTSGGSDTQYFGPGTRLTVL.

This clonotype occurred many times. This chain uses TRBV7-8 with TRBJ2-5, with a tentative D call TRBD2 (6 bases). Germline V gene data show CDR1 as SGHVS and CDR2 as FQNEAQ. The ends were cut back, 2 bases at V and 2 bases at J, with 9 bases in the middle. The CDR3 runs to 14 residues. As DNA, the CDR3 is TGTGCCAGCAGCTTAAAGCGGGTACAAGAGACCCAGTACTTC. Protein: CASSLKRVQETQYF.

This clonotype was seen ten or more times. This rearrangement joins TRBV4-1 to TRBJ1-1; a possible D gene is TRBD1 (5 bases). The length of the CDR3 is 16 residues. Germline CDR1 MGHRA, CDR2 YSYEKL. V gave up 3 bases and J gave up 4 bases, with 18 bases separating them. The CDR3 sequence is CASSHFLTRGPTEAFF. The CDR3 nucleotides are TGCGCCAGCAGCCATTTTTTGACGAGGGGCCCCACTGAAGCTTTCTTT.

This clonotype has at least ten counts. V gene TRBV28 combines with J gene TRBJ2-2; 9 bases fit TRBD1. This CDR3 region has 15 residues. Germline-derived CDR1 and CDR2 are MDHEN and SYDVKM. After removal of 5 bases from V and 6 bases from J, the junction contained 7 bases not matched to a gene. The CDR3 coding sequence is TGTGCCAGCAGTCAGTCAGGGACAGGGTCCGGGGAGCTGTTTTTT. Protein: CASSQSGTGSGELFF.

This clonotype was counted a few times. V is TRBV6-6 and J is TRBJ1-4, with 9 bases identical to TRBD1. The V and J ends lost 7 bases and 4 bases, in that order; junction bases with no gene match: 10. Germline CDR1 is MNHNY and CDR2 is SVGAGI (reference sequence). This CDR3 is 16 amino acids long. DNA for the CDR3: TGTGCCAGCATCTCATTACAGGGGGCGGGTAATGAAAAACTGTTTTTT. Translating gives CASISLQGAGNEKLFF.